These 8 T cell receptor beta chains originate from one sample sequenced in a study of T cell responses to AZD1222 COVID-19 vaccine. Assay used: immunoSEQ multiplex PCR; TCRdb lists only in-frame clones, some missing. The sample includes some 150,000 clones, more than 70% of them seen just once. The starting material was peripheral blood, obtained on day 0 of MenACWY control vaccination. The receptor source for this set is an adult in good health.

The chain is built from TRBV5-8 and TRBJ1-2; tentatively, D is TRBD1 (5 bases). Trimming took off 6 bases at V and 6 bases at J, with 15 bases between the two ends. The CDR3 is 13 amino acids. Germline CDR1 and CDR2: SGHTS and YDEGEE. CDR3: CASNLRKGNGYTF. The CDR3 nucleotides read TGTGCCAGCAACCTTCGTAAGGGGAATGGCTACACCTTC.

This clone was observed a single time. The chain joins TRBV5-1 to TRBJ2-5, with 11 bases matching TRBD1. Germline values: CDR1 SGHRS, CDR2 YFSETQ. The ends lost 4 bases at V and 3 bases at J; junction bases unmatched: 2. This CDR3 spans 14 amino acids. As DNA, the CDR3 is TGCGCCAGCAGCAAGGGACAGGGGGAAGAGACCCAGTACTTC. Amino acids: CASSKGQGEETQYF.

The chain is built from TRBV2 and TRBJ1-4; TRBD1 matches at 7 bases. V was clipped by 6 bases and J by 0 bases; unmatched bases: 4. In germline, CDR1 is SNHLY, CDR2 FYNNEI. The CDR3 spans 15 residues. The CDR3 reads CASRRDRATNEKLFF. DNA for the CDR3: TGTGCCAGCAGAAGGGACAGAGCAACTAATGAAAAACTGTTTTTT.

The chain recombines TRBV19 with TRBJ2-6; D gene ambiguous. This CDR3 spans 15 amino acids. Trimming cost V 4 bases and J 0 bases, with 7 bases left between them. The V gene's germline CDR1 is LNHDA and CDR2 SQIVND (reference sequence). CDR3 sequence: CASSNWDSGANVLTF. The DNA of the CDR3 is TGTGCCAGTAGTAACTGGGACTCTGGGGCCAACGTCCTGACTTTC. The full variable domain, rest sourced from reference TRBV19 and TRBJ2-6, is DGGITQSPKYLFRKEGQNVTLSCEQNLNHDAMYWYRQDPGQGLRLIYYSQIVNDFQKGDIAEGYSVSREKKESFPLTVTSAQKNPTAFYLCASSNWDSGANVLTFGAGSRLTVL.

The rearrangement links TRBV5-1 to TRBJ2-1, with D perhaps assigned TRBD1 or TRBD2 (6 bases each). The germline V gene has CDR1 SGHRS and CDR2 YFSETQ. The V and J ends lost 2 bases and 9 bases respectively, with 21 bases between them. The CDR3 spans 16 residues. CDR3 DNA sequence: TGCGCCAGCAGCTTATACGAGGGGGGAGGTAAGGGTGAGCAGTTCTTC. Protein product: CASSLYEGGGKGEQFF.

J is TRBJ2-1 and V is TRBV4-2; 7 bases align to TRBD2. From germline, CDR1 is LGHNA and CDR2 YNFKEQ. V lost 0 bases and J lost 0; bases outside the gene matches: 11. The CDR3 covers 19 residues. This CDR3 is CASSQDKGGSGYSYNEQFF. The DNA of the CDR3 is TGTGCCAGCAGCCAAGATAAAGGCGGTAGCGGGTACTCCTACAATGAGCAGTTCTTC.

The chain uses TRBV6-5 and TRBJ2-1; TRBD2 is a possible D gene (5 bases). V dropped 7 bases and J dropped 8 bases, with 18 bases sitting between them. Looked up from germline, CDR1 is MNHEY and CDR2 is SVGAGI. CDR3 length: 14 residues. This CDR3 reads CASKRFTRGDEQFF. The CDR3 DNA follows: TGTGCCAGCAAAAGATTCACTAGAGGCGATGAGCAGTTCTTC.

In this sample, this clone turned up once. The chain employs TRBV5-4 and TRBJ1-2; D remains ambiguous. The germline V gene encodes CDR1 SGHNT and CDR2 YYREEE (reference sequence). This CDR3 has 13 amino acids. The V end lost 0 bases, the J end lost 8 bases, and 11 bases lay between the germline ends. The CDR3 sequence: CASSLGTERGYTF. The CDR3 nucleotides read TGTGCCAGCAGCTTGGGGACGGAGAGGGGCTACACCTTC.